This T cell receptor (beta chain) was identified during a study of T cells and copy number aberrations in small-cell lung cancer. Findings and caveats of the study: Sequencing artifacts are a known risk, since all specimens were formalin-fixed paraffin-embedded.

The assay was immunoSEQ multiplex PCR, and TCRdb's table has in-frame clones only and misses some. This sample has roughly 7,600 clones, with around four fifths found just once. Trimming removed 3 bases from V and 9 bases from J, with 9 bases in between. Per germline, CDR1 KGHSH and CDR2 LQKENI. The CDR3 is 12 amino acids. Donors had limited-stage small-cell lung cancer and underwent surgical resection in Hangzhou, China, between about 2008 and 2020. All donors were smokers or heavy second-hand smokers. Adjacent normal lung was taken at least 2 cm from tumor. A note on this clone: What it binds is unknown.

The V gene is TRBV18, the J gene TRBJ2-1; D might be TRBD1 (6 bases). This TCR came from a woman aged 45-65 years with small cell lung cancer. The sample was normal tissue next to the tumor. In DNA, the CDR3 is TGTGCCAGCTCACCCCAACAGGGTGAGCAGTTCTTC. Its protein product is CASSPQQGEQFF.